A selection of T cell receptor beta chains follows, all from one sample in a study of CD8 T cells in ankylosing spondylitis. In TCRdb, the 5' RACE reads were re-called with MiXCR into one record per CDR3 protein. This sample has about 220,000 distinct CDR3 sequences, with around a quarter found just once. Sample: blood, either unsorted or a sorted T cell fraction (not recorded which). These receptors all stem from a male donor with ankylosing spondylitis or in good health (not recorded which). Each CDR3 is given with its conserved first and last residue. D genes are given only for firm matches. The size of a clone is reported for some rows only, either as once, few or many, or as a class for expanded clones.

clone_size | j_call | v_call | d_call | cdr3_nt | cdr3_aa
few | TRBJ2-7 | TRBV29-1 | . | TGCAGCGTCGCGGCAGCCTACGAGCAGTACTTC | CSVAAAYEQYF
. | TRBJ2-1 | TRBV20-1 | TRBD2 | TGCAGTGCTGCGCGACTAGCGGGAGTCGGTGAGCAGTTCTTC | CSAARLAGVGEQFF
many | TRBJ2-1 | TRBV9 | TRBD2 | TGTGCCAGCAGCGTAAGGTGGGAGGGCCGCGATGAGCAGTTCTTC | CASSVRWEGRDEQFF
. | TRBJ1-2 | TRBV20-1 | . | TGCAGTGCTAGAGTATCCCAGGGAGAGTATGGCTACACCTTC | CSARVSQGEYGYTF
many | TRBJ2-1 | TRBV7-2 | TRBD2 | TGTGCCAGCAGCTCCTTTGCGGGAGGGTCCAATGAGCAGTTCTTC | CASSSFAGGSNEQFF
once | TRBJ2-5 | TRBV7-2 | . | TGTGCCAGCAGCTCGGGGGTGGGAGAGCCCCAGTACTTC | CASSSGVGEPQYF
. | TRBJ2-7 | TRBV29-1 | TRBD1 | TGCAGCGTTGAAAGGACAGGGAATGGCGAGCAGTACTTC | CSVERTGNGEQYF
few | TRBJ2-2 | TRBV9 | TRBD2 | TGTGCCAGCAGCGTAACTAGCGGGAGGGCCAAGAACACCGGGGAGCTGTTTTTT | CASSVTSGRAKNTGELFF
few | TRBJ1-5 | TRBV10-3 | . | TGTGCCATAGGAAAGGGGTTGGGGAGCAATCAGCCCCAGCATTTT | CAIGKGLGSNQPQHF
few | TRBJ2-1 | TRBV6-1 | TRBD2 | TGTGCCAGCAGTCGGTTCGCGGGGGGCTACAATGAGCAGTTCTTC | CASSRFAGGYNEQFF
many | TRBJ2-7 | TRBV25-1 | . | TGTGCCAGCAGTGTCACCGAGCTCTTCTACGAGCAGTACTTC | CASSVTELFYEQYF
many | TRBJ1-5 | TRBV12-3/TRBV12-4 | . | TGTGCCAGCAGTTGGGGTCTGGGTAATCAGCCCCAGCATTTT | CASSWGLGNQPQHF
many | TRBJ1-2 | TRBV5-1 | . | TGCGCCAGCAGCCCGGACCTGGCGGATGGCTACACCTTC | CASSPDLADGYTF
many | TRBJ2-7 | TRBV21-1 | . | TGTGCCAGCAACATCGGCCAGCGGCCTAGCGGGAGTACCCTCTACGAGCAGTACTTC | CASNIGQRPSGSTLYEQYF
many | TRBJ2-3 | TRBV10-3 | . | TGTGCCATCAGTGCGATGGCAGGGAGAACTGATACGCAGTATTTT | CAISAMAGRTDTQYF
. | TRBJ2-7 | TRBV10-3 | TRBD1 | TGTGCCATCAGTGGCCAGGGGGCCACCGGCGAGCAGTACTTC | CAISGQGATGEQYF
few | TRBJ2-2 | TRBV12-3/TRBV12-4 | . | TGTGCCAGCAGTCGCGGGGAGCTGTTTTTT | CASSRGELFF
many | TRBJ2-3 | TRBV24-1 | . | TGTGCCTCATCGGCTACCCAGACAGATACGCAGTATTTT | CASSATQTDTQYF
many | TRBJ1-5 | TRBV5-5 | . | TGTGCCAGCAGCTTGGGCGGAACCTCCAATCAGCCCCAGCATTTT | CASSLGGTSNQPQHF
. | TRBJ2-3 | TRBV4-2 | . | TGTGCCAGCAGCCAAGGGTCCCAGGGCACAGATACGCAGTATTTT | CASSQGSQGTDTQYF
many | TRBJ2-3 | TRBV4-3 | TRBD2 | TGCGCCAGCAGCCAGGGAAGTAGCGGGAGGAAAGTACGGCACACAGATACGCAGTATTTT | CASSQGSSGRKVRHTDTQYF
few | TRBJ2-7 | TRBV28 | . | TGTGCCAGCAGTTTTCACGGACCGAGCTACGAGCAGTACTTC | CASSFHGPSYEQYF
many | TRBJ1-1 | TRBV2 | . | TGTGCCAGCAGTGACGAGACAGGGAACACTGAAGCTTTCTTT | CASSDETGNTEAFF
many | TRBJ1-3 | TRBV6-1 | TRBD1 | TGTGCCAGCAGACCGGACAGGAACTCTGGAAACACCATATATTTT | CASRPDRNSGNTIYF
few | TRBJ2-7 | TRBV5-1 | TRBD2 | TGCGCCAGCAGTTATAGCGGGAGAGATAACGAGCAGTACTTC | CASSYSGRDNEQYF
many | TRBJ2-3 | TRBV20-1 | TRBD2 | TGCAGTGCCCGAGCGGGAGAAGCAGATACGCAGTATTTT | CSARAGEADTQYF
. | TRBJ2-3 | TRBV4-2 | . | TGTGCCAGCAGCCAAGTTGGAGATACGCAGTATTTT | CASSQVGDTQYF
many | TRBJ2-5 | TRBV5-1 | . | TGCGCCAGCAGTAAGTTGGAAGAGACCCAGTACTTC | CASSKLEETQYF
many | TRBJ2-1 | TRBV5-4 | . | TGTGCCAGCAGTCTAGCGACTAGCTCCTACAATGAGCAGTTCTTC | CASSLATSSYNEQFF
many | TRBJ1-2 | TRBV6-5 | . | TGTGCCAGCAGTTACGGCGAGGGGCCGCCGTTCGGCTACACCTTC | CASSYGEGPPFGYTF
. | TRBJ2-3 | TRBV5-1 | . | TGCGCCAGCAGGTCGACAGCGGACACAGATACGCAGTATTTT | CASRSTADTDTQYF
many | TRBJ1-4 | TRBV5-6 | TRBD1 | TGTGCCAGCAGCCCGGGGACAGGGTTGTATGAAAAACTGTTTTTT | CASSPGTGLYEKLFF
many | TRBJ2-1 | TRBV7-9 | TRBD2 | TGTGCCAGCAGCTTAGCTAGCGGACTAGGAGGCGAGCAGTTCTTC | CASSLASGLGGEQFF
many | TRBJ2-1 | TRBV7-6 | . | TGTGCCAGCAGCTTAGCGCTGGGCTGGACGAATGAGCAGTTCTTC | CASSLALGWTNEQFF
many | TRBJ2-1 | TRBV12-5 | . | TGTGCAACTACCTCAGGGTCCCCCTACAATGAGCAGTTCTTC | CATTSGSPYNEQFF
many | TRBJ2-7 | TRBV6-2/TRBV6-3 | TRBD2 | TGTGCCAGCAGCCAACGTCCGGGGGGGGGAAGAGGCGAGCAGTACTTC | CASSQRPGGGRGEQYF
. | TRBJ2-1 | TRBV29-1 | TRBD2 | TGCAGCGTTGCGGTGTCTGGGACTAGCGAGAATGAGCAGTTCTTC | CSVAVSGTSENEQFF
many | TRBJ1-3 | TRBV27 | TRBD1 | TGTGCCAGCAGGGCCCGGACAGGCAGCTCTGGAAACACCATATATTTT | CASRARTGSSGNTIYF
many | TRBJ2-7 | TRBV28 | TRBD2 | TGTGCCAGCAGACCGGGGGGAACCTCCTACGAGCAGTACTTC | CASRPGGTSYEQYF
many | TRBJ2-4 | TRBV12-3/TRBV12-4 | . | TGTGCCAGTAAACAGGGCGTTCGAAACATTCAGTACTTC | CASKQGVRNIQYF
. | TRBJ2-6 | TRBV7-2 | . | TGTGCCAGCAGCTCGGCGCGTGGGGCCAACGTCCTGACTTTC | CASSSARGANVLTF
. | TRBJ2-5 | TRBV20-1 | . | TGCAGTGCTAGATTCCCGGGGACCCAAGAGACCCAGTACTTC | CSARFPGTQETQYF
many | TRBJ1-6 | TRBV7-3 | TRBD1 | TGTGCCAGCAGCTTGACAGGGCGTAATTCACCCCTCCACTTT | CASSLTGRNSPLHF
many | TRBJ1-3 | TRBV4-3 | . | TGCGCCAGCAGCCAAGAGTACGGGTCTGGAAACACCATATATTTT | CASSQEYGSGNTIYF
many | TRBJ2-7 | TRBV10-2 | TRBD1 | TGCGCCAGCAGTCAAGCTATCAGGACAGGGGGCGACGAGCAGTACTTC | CASSQAIRTGGDEQYF
. | TRBJ2-1 | TRBV6-1 | TRBD2 | TGTGCCAGCAGTCGCGGACTAGCGGGACACCAGGGGCAGTTCTTC | CASSRGLAGHQGQFF
many | TRBJ2-2 | TRBV12-3/TRBV12-4 | . | TGTGCCAGCAGTTTAAGTAGGGGTGATATTGTCGGGGAGCTGTTTTTT | CASSLSRGDIVGELFF
few | TRBJ2-1 | TRBV5-1 | . | TGCGCCAGCAGCTTGTTGGAGAGGGCCTACAATGAGCAGTTCTTC | CASSLLERAYNEQFF
few | TRBJ2-1 | TRBV11-2 | TRBD2 | TGTGCCAGCAGCCCCGGGACTAGCGGGAGGGCGTACAATGAGCAGTTCTTC | CASSPGTSGRAYNEQFF
many | TRBJ1-1 | TRBV25-1 | . | TGTGCCAGCAGTGTAATGACATCGAACACTGAAGCTTTCTTT | CASSVMTSNTEAFF